This T cell receptor beta chain originates from a study of identical twins. Trimming stripped 9 bases from V and 2 bases from J, with 12 bases between. The CDR3 sequence is 13 residues long. Per the germline V gene, CDR1 is KGHDR and CDR2 is SFDVKD. Study-level points and caveats: Out-of-frame beta sequences exhibited a weaker degree of excess twin sharing. Memory repertoires lacked the insertion deficit that abundant cord blood beta clonotypes showed.

All donors comprised healthy Caucasians. As concerns this clonotype: Antigen: not known.

TCRdb ran MiXCR on the 5' RACE reads and lists one entry per CDR3 protein. The sample has nearly 650,000 distinct CDR3 sequences; 7.1% are singletons. The data also belong to a second study, concerning yellow fever vaccine responses in identical twins.

This clonotype was sampled from a woman between 18 and 29 years old in good health. The sequencing input was PBMCs. The chain uses TRBV24-1 and TRBJ1-1; possible D gene TRBD1, 5 bases. The CDR3: CATARDVNTEAFF. CDR3 DNA sequence: TGTGCCACCGCGAGGGACGTCAACACTGAAGCTTTCTTT.